This TCR beta chain was recorded in a study of T cells in Graves' hyperthyroidism and ophthalmopathy. Study-level results: Most thyroid clonotypes that were expanded above 0.001 also turned up in blood. The model identified upcoming ophthalmopathy a median 6.5 months ahead of onset.

J was trimmed by 0 bases and V by 1 base; bases with no gene match: 8. The CDR3 runs to 20 residues. In germline, CDR1 is LGHDT, CDR2 YNNKEL (reference sequence). Amplification of TCR beta CDR3 regions was performed using RNA transcripts as template. The HTBI primer set was used in a first-round RT-PCR of the TCR CDR3. TCRdb reprocessed the multiplex PCR reads via MiXCR and lists one record per CDR3 protein. The sample shows around 430,000 distinct CDR3 sequences, about 15% of them seen only once. In the case of this clonotype: Its specificity is unknown.

An absence of ophthalmopathy progression within 18 months meant stable Graves' hyperthyroidism. Material: blood. This receptor was taken from a woman in her 30s with Graves' hyperthyroidism. V usage is TRBV3-1 and J usage is TRBJ2-1; TRBD2 aligns across 14 bases. The CDR3 DNA follows: TGTGCCAGCAGCCAAGGACTAGCGGGAGGGGCGATAAGCTCCTACAATGAGCAGTTCTTC. As protein: CASSQGLAGGAISSYNEQFF.